The 8 T cell receptor beta chains reported below all come from one sample, sequenced in a study of blood T cells in healthy people across ages. With a J-beta primer mix and a sample-barcoded 5' primer, a second PCR ran 7 to 11 cycles. TCRdb analysed the 5' RACE reads with MiXCR anew, one entry per CDR3 protein. In the table there are 850,000 to 950,000 distinct CDR3 sequences, 29% of which are singletons. The sequenced sample was blood. The receptor set was obtained from a woman of 80 years or more in good health.

This clonotype was recorded at least ten times. The chain is built from TRBV14 and TRBJ2-5; D remains ambiguous. The CDR3 spans 13 residues. CDR1 is SGHDN and CDR2 is FVKESK in the germline V gene. The ends were cut back, 3 bases at V and 9 bases at J, with 14 bases in the middle. The CDR3 coding sequence is TGTGCCAGCAGCCAGCTATACAAGAGACCCCAGTACTTC. Protein sequence: CASSQLYKRPQYF.

This clonotype has at least ten counts. The V call is TRBV20-1, the J call TRBJ2-5; 11 nucleotides agree with TRBD2. In germline, CDR1 is DFQATT, CDR2 SNEGSKA (reference sequence). CDR3 size: 14 residues. Trimming took 6 bases from V and 3 from J; bases not matched to a gene: 6. The CDR3 DNA follows: TGCAGTGCCAATAGCGGGGGGGCCAAAGAGACCCAGTACTTC. Translating gives CSANSGGAKETQYF.

Regarding this clonotype: A clone one base away is much larger, so this may be a read error. The chain carries TRBV6-2 or TRBV6-3 and TRBJ1-5; 7 positions match TRBD1. This CDR3 has 15 residues. Germline lookup yields CDR1 MNHEY and CDR2 SVGEGT. For the CDR3, the DNA is TGTGCCGGCAGTTACCCGGGACAGTCCAATCAGCCCCAGCATTTT. Its translation: CAGSYPGQSNQPQHF.

At least ten counts were recorded for this clonotype. V is TRBV27 and J is TRBJ2-5; 10 nucleotides agree with TRBD1. V lost 6 bases, J lost 0 bases, and 10 bases stayed unmatched. CDR1 MNHEY and CDR2 SMNVEV come from the germline V gene (reference sequence). The CDR3 totals 17 residues. Written as DNA, the CDR3 is TGTGCCAGCAGCCCGGGACAGGGGCTGGAGTACCAAGAGACCCAGTACTTC. This encodes CASSPGQGLEYQETQYF.

Ten or more counts support this clonotype. The CDR3 region is CASSQGSGTGHSPLHF. The CDR3 coding sequence is TGCGCCAGCAGCCAAGGATCCGGGACAGGGCATTCACCCCTCCACTTT. This chain connects TRBV4-1 to TRBJ1-6, with 9 nucleotides matching TRBD1. CDR3 length: 16 amino acids. The germline V gene has CDR1 MGHRA and CDR2 YSYEKL. V lost 1 base, J lost 8 bases, and 6 bases stayed unmatched.

As concerns this clonotype: A much bigger clone sits one base away, suggesting this may be a read error. V is TRBV24-1 and J is TRBJ1-5; TRBD1 might be the D (5 bases). Germline CDR1 reads KGHDR; CDR2 reads SFDVKD. The CDR3 length is 15 residues. The CDR3 loop is CATGDPKTDGQPQHF. CDR3 nucleotide sequence: TGTGCCACCGGTGACCCTAAGACAGACGGTCAGCCCCAGCATTTT.

This clonotype has a handful of counts. The rearrangement uses TRBV20-1 and TRBJ1-1; 9 nucleotides line up with TRBD1. Germline V gene lookup returns CDR1 DFQATT and CDR2 SNEGSKA (reference sequence). The CDR3 is made up of 12 amino acids. The junction had 9 bases not matched to a gene; V was cut back by 6 bases and J by 10 bases. This CDR3 is CSASLQGATAFF. The DNA for the CDR3 is TGCAGTGCGTCTTTACAGGGGGCGACAGCTTTCTTT.

Details on this clonotype: A much bigger clone sits one base away, suggesting this may be a read error. The rearrangement joins TRBV20-1 to TRBJ2-5, with 7 bases aligning to TRBD2. CDR1 DFQATT and CDR2 SNEGSKA come from the germline V gene (reference sequence). The CDR3 extends over 14 amino acids. This chain's CDR3 is CSARAPGRGETRYF. The CDR3 nucleotides read TGCAGTGCTAGAGCCCCTGGCCGGGGGGAGACCCGGTACTTC.